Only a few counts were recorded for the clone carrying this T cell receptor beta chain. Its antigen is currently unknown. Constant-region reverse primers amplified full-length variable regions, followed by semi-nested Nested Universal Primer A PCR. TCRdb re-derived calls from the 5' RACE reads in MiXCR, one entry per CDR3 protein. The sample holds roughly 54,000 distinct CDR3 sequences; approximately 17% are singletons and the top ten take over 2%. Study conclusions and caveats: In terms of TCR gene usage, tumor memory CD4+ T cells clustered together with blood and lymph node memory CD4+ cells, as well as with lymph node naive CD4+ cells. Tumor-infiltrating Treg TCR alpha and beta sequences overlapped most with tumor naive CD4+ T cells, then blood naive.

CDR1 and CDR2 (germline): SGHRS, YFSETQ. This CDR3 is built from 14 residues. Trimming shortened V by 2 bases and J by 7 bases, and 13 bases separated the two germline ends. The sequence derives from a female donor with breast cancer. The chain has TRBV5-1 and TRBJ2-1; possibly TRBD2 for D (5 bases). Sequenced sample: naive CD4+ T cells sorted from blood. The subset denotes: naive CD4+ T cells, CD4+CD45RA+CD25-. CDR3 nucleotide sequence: TGCGCCAGCAGCTTCGGAGAGGGCGGAAATGAGCAGTTCTTC. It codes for CASSFGEGGNEQFF.